These 31 T cell receptor beta chains were all obtained from the same sample, sequenced in a study of T-cell memory formation after mild COVID-19. TCRdb recomputed calls from the 5' RACE reads with MiXCR, one row per CDR3 protein. Among approximately 560,000 distinct CDR3 sequences listed, about 18% were seen once. The sequencing input was PBMCs or a T cell subset sorted from them (not recorded which). The receptors here all came from an adult woman who had mild COVID-19 (a few samples of this study predate the infection). Cell type and time point are not known.

This clonotype turned up a few times. The V call is TRBV7-9, the J call TRBJ1-4; possibly TRBD1 for D (5 bases). V was clipped by 2 bases and J by 4 bases, with 17 bases between them. Germline V CDR1 and CDR2: SEHNR, FQNEAQ (reference sequence). CDR3 length equals 17 residues. CDR3 bases: TGTGCCAGCAGCTTAAATCACCCGACAGCCTTTAATGAAAAACTGTTTTTT. The encoded protein is CASSLNHPTAFNEKLFF.

The genes are TRBV4-1 and TRBJ2-2; no clear D. Deletions cut 0 bases from V and 3 bases from J, with 8 bases between. This CDR3 is built from 15 residues. The V gene's germline CDR1 is MGHRA and CDR2 YSYEKL. CDR3 loop: CASSQDVAYTGELFF. The CDR3 region has the DNA TGCGCCAGCAGCCAAGACGTGGCGTACACCGGGGAGCTGTTTTTT.

This clonotype was picked up a small number of times. The rearrangement uses TRBV4-2 and TRBJ2-7; the match to TRBD2 covers 10 bases. J lost 0 bases, V lost 1 base, and 0 bases had no gene match. There are 15 residues in the CDR3. The germline V gene encodes CDR1 LGHNA and CDR2 YNFKEQ. CDR3 protein: CASSQASGSSYEQYF. The CDR3 DNA follows: TGTGCCAGCAGCCAAGCTAGCGGGAGCTCCTACGAGCAGTACTTC.

This clonotype appeared many times. This chain uses TRBV6-1 with TRBJ2-4, with D uncertain. Germline V gives CDR1 MNHNS, CDR2 SASEGT. V was pared by 2 bases and J by 1 base, with 9 bases between. CDR3 length: 15 amino acids. The chain's CDR3 is CASSERKAAKNIQYF. The CDR3 region has the DNA TGTGCCAGCAGTGAAAGGAAGGCGGCCAAAAACATTCAGTACTTC.

V usage is TRBV4-3 and J usage is TRBJ1-6; tentative D call: TRBD1 (6 bases). The CDR3 contains 15 residues. The germline V gene has CDR1 LGHNA and CDR2 YSLEER. Trimming stripped 4 bases from V and 7 bases from J, with 14 bases between. CDR3 region: CASSRTTGLNSPLHF. The CDR3 DNA reads TGCGCCAGCAGCCGAACTACAGGGTTGAATTCACCCCTCCACTTT.

This clonotype was counted between two and nine times. The genes are TRBV5-1 and TRBJ2-7; perhaps TRBD1 as D (5 bases). Germline loops: CDR1 SGHRS, CDR2 YFSETQ. CDR3 length: 17 residues. V was cut by 0 bases and J by 2 bases, with 18 bases left in between. The CDR3 reads CASSLVGDRIGTYEQYF. The CDR3 DNA reads as TGCGCCAGCAGCTTGGTAGGAGACAGAATAGGTACCTACGAGCAGTACTTC.

The chain links TRBV28 to TRBJ2-1, with 12 bases lining up with TRBD2. This CDR3 comprises 16 residues. J lost 4 bases, V lost 6 bases, and 7 bases had no gene match. In germline, CDR1 is MDHEN, CDR2 SYDVKM. The chain's CDR3 is CASRTLLAGGYNEQFF. The DNA of the CDR3 is TGTGCCAGCAGAACCCTACTAGCGGGGGGATACAATGAGCAGTTCTTC.

This clonotype was seen just once. V usage is TRBV2 and J usage is TRBJ2-1; 8 nucleotides match TRBD1. From germline, CDR1 is SNHLY and CDR2 FYNNEI. The junction had 3 bases not matched to a gene; V was cut back by 4 bases and J by 7 bases. This CDR3 region has 13 residues. The CDR3 DNA follows: TGTGCCAGCAGTGTTAACAGGGGGAATGAGCAGTTCTTC. Translation gives CASSVNRGNEQFF.

This chain links TRBV3-1 with TRBJ1-2; D is uncertain. Germline CDR1 LGHDT, CDR2 YNNKEL (reference sequence). Trimming took 1 base from V and 0 from J, leaving 6 bases between them. The CDR3 sequence is 14 residues long. In DNA, the CDR3 is TGTGCCAGCAGCCAAGGTCACGCTAACTATGGCTACACCTTC. This encodes CASSQGHANYGYTF.

This clonotype was counted a few times. The gene calls are TRBV20-1 and TRBJ2-3, with a possible D match to TRBD2 (6 bases). V was shortened by 6 bases and J by 2 bases, with 15 bases between the two germline ends. This CDR3 contains 14 residues. CDR1 is DFQATT and CDR2 is SNEGSKA in the germline V gene (reference sequence). The CDR3 DNA follows: TGCAGTGCCCTGATGGAGGGGAACACAGATACGCAGTATTTT. The encoded protein is CSALMEGNTDTQYF.

V gene TRBV7-3 combines with J gene TRBJ2-3, with a tentative D call TRBD1 (5 bases). From germline, CDR1 is SGHTA and CDR2 FQGTGA. V gave up 4 bases and J gave up 6 bases, with 17 bases separating them. The CDR3 is 15 residues long. CDR3 sequence: CASSSTGIRADTQYF. Here the CDR3 DNA reads TGTGCCAGCAGCTCTACAGGTATCCGGGCGGATACGCAGTATTTT.

The chain is built from TRBV7-9 and TRBJ1-1; D is ambiguous. V was shortened by 2 bases and J by 1 base, with 14 bases between the two germline ends. Germline-derived CDR1 and CDR2 are SEHNR and FQNEAQ (reference sequence). This CDR3 region has 16 residues. This CDR3 reads CASSLLVLGENTEAFF. The CDR3 nucleotides read TGTGCCAGCAGCTTATTGGTCCTCGGGGAGAACACTGAAGCTTTCTTT.

This clonotype was seen at least ten times. The chain is built from TRBV5-5 and TRBJ1-1; D gene uncertain. Germline values: CDR1 SGHKS, CDR2 YYEKEE (reference sequence). There are 15 residues in the CDR3. V lost 2 bases to trimming and J lost 1 base, with 12 bases between them. CDR3 residues: CASSLQPQPNTEAFF. The CDR3 DNA sequence: TGTGCCAGCAGCTTACAACCCCAACCGAACACTGAAGCTTTCTTT.

V usage is TRBV7-9 and J usage is TRBJ2-7; 11 bases are shared with TRBD1. The CDR3 loop spans 16 amino acids. Germline V gene data show CDR1 as SEHNR and CDR2 as FQNEAQ (reference sequence). Trimming cost V 3 bases and J 6 bases; bases outside gene matches: 10. The CDR3 DNA follows: TGTGCCAGCAGCTTCGGACAGGGGGCTTTCCCTACCGAGCAGTACTTC. Translation gives CASSFGQGAFPTEQYF.

This clonotype was observed a handful of times. The chain carries TRBV7-3 and TRBJ2-2, with D uncertain. This CDR3 spans 16 amino acids. Germline V gene sequence: CDR1 SGHTA, CDR2 FQGTGA. V was trimmed by 0 bases and J by 0 bases, leaving 8 bases between them. CDR3 DNA sequence: TGTGCCAGCAGCTTAACAGGCAGAACGAACACCGGGGAGCTGTTTTTT. This codes for CASSLTGRTNTGELFF.

This clonotype was observed a handful of times. J is TRBJ1-2 and V is TRBV12-3 or TRBV12-4, with D perhaps matching TRBD1 (6 bases). The V and J ends lost 7 bases and 4 bases respectively, with 13 bases between them. The CDR3 has 13 residues. The CDR3 spells CASTWDNGYGYTF. CDR3 DNA: TGTGCCAGCACCTGGGACAACGGCTATGGCTACACCTTC.

The table lists this clonotype with a few counts. The chain has TRBV25-1 and TRBJ2-5, with 9 positions matching TRBD1. With V trimmed by 4 bases and J by 5 bases, 5 bases remained unmatched. Germline CDR1 is MGHDK and CDR2 is SYGVNS. CDR3 length: 14 residues. The CDR3 spells CASSGGQGGETQYF. The CDR3 region has the DNA TGTGCCAGCAGTGGGGGACAGGGCGGGGAGACCCAGTACTTC.

This clonotype has just a few counts. The chain carries TRBV25-1 and TRBJ2-7; D is possibly TRBD1 or TRBD2 (5 bases each). Trimming removed 3 bases at V and 2 bases at J, with 11 bases between. This CDR3 spans 14 amino acids. Germline assignment: CDR1 MGHDK and CDR2 SYGVNS. CDR3 DNA sequence: TGTGCCAGCAGTGAGGACGGGGCGGCCTACGAGCAGTACTTC. Protein product: CASSEDGAAYEQYF.

This clonotype has more than one count but fewer than ten. The rearrangement links TRBV10-3 to TRBJ2-3, with D possibly TRBD2 on 6 matching bases. The germline gives CDR1 ENHRY, CDR2 SYGVKD. V lost 5 bases and J 0 bases, leaving 15 bases between the germline ends. This CDR3 has 16 residues. This CDR3 reads CAISSGTSTSTDTQYF. CDR3 DNA sequence: TGTGCCATCAGTTCGGGGACTTCGACTAGCACAGATACGCAGTATTTT.

This clonotype was picked up many times. Sequence at one end of the junction differs from germline and may be a read error. J is TRBJ2-1 and V is TRBV12-3 or TRBV12-4; 13 bases map to TRBD2. This CDR3 region has 14 residues. The CDR3: CASSQTSGGPSRLF. CDR3 bases: TGTGCCAGCAGTCAGACTAGCGGGGGGCCGTCCAGGCTCTTC.

This clonotype was detected only once. The chain combines TRBV9 with TRBJ1-1; D may be TRBD1 (5 bases). V lost 3 bases and J 1 base, leaving 13 bases between the germline ends. The CDR3 sequence is 15 residues long. Germline loops: CDR1 SGDLS, CDR2 YYNGEE. DNA for the CDR3: TGTGCCAGCAGCGCCTCGGGACGGACGAACACTGAAGCTTTCTTT. Amino acid sequence: CASSASGRTNTEAFF.

This clonotype turned up a few times. The chain is built from TRBV30 and TRBJ2-3; 10 bases align to TRBD2. Unmatched junction bases numbered 7, after V lost 7 bases and J lost 3 bases. The germline CDR1 and CDR2 sequences are GTSNPN and SVGIG (reference sequence). The CDR3 extends over 14 amino acids. DNA for the CDR3: TGTGCCTTGAAAGCGGGAGGGCCGACAGATACGCAGTATTTT. Its protein product is CALKAGGPTDTQYF. Filled out from reference TRBV30 and TRBJ2-3, the complete variable domain reads SQTIHQWPATLVQPVGSPLSLECTVEGTSNPNLYWYRQAAGRGLQLLFYSVGIGQISSEVPQNLSASRPQDRQFILSSKKLLLSDSGFYLCALKAGGPTDTQYFGPGTRLTVL.

The chain joins TRBV29-1 to TRBJ2-3; 13 bases fit TRBD2. This CDR3 has 20 amino acids. With V trimmed by 0 bases and J by 1 base, 13 bases remained unmatched. Germline V lookup: CDR1 SQVTM, CDR2 ANQGSEA. This chain's CDR3 is CSVEDRALAGGRLGTDTQYF. CDR3 bases: TGCAGCGTTGAAGATAGGGCACTAGCGGGAGGGCGACTAGGCACAGATACGCAGTATTTT.

V is TRBV20-1 and J is TRBJ2-1; the match to TRBD2 covers 10 bases. Unmatched junction bases numbered 3, after V lost 0 bases and J lost 4 bases. Germline lookup yields CDR1 DFQATT and CDR2 SNEGSKA (reference sequence). The CDR3 spans 15 residues. The CDR3 coding sequence is TGCAGTGCTAGAGATGGACTAGCGGTGTACAATGAGCAGTTCTTC. Amino acids: CSARDGLAVYNEQFF.

This clonotype occurred a few times. The CDR3 is CASSLNGGGARGDEQYF. The CDR3 DNA reads TGTGCCAGCAGCTTGAATGGCGGGGGGGCGCGAGGGGACGAGCAGTACTTC. The chain couples TRBV7-2 to TRBJ2-7; 9 bases are shared with TRBD2. V shed 3 bases and J 5 bases; nucleotides not matched to a gene: 14. The CDR3 length is 17 residues. Per germline, CDR1 SGHTA and CDR2 FQGNSA.

The gene calls are TRBV6-2 or TRBV6-3 and TRBJ2-1; TRBD2 agrees at 13 bases. The CDR3 runs to 19 residues. The germline gives CDR1 MNHEY, CDR2 SVGEGT. J lost 3 bases, V lost 2 bases, and 10 bases had no gene match. CDR3 region: CASSYVGLAGPNGYNEQFF. The CDR3, as DNA: TGTGCCAGCAGTTACGTGGGACTAGCGGGGCCGAACGGCTACAATGAGCAGTTCTTC.

V and J are TRBV4-1 and TRBJ2-2, with TRBD2 identical over 7 bases. This CDR3 is built from 17 residues. V dropped 4 bases and J dropped 4; count of bases not matched to a gene: 12. CDR1 and CDR2 from the germline V gene are MGHRA and YSYEKL. Here the CDR3 reads CASSPLRMVAGTGELFF. In nucleotides, the CDR3 is TGCGCCAGCAGCCCTCTAAGGATGGTAGCGGGCACCGGGGAGCTGTTTTTT.

Only a few counts were recorded for this clonotype. The chain combines TRBV2 with TRBJ2-1; D is unclear. CDR1 is SNHLY and CDR2 is FYNNEI in the germline V gene. The germline V and J ends were trimmed by 8 bases and 5 bases, with 10 bases remaining between them. The CDR3 consists of 12 residues. CDR3 protein: CASDVRDNEQFF. DNA for the CDR3: TGTGCCAGCGATGTGAGAGACAATGAGCAGTTCTTC.

In its sample, this clonotype was seen a few times. The chain carries TRBV9 and TRBJ2-1; TRBD2 agrees at 10 bases. CDR3 length: 15 residues. Trimming cost V 4 bases and J 9 bases; bases outside gene matches: 10. Germline assignment: CDR1 SGDLS and CDR2 YYNGEE. DNA of the CDR3: TGTGCCAGCAGCATACTTGGGACTAGCGTAGGTGAGCAGTTCTTC. Amino acid sequence: CASSILGTSVGEQFF.

V usage is TRBV19 and J usage is TRBJ2-1; D possibly corresponds to TRBD1 (5 bases). The V and J ends lost 1 base and 7 bases respectively, with 14 bases between them. The CDR3 extends over 15 amino acids. Germline V gene data show CDR1 as LNHDA and CDR2 as SQIVND (reference sequence). CDR3 DNA sequence: TGTGCCAGTAGTATAGGACCAGGGCGGAGTAATGAGCAGTTCTTC. It codes for CASSIGPGRSNEQFF.

The chain combines TRBV6-6 with TRBJ2-3, with TRBD2 identical over 9 bases. Trimming removed 11 bases from V and 4 bases from J; junction bases left unmatched: 10. In germline, CDR1 is MNHNY, CDR2 SVGAGI (reference sequence). The CDR3 runs 14 residues. The CDR3 DNA follows: TGTGCCGTAATGGCGGGGGGGTCCGCAGATACGCAGTATTTT. It specifies CAVMAGGSADTQYF.